The TCR beta chain described here comes from a study of cytomegalovirus exposure and HLA in healthy donors. Study findings and constraints: Indistinguishability led to the exclusion of some V segments, TRBV6-2 and TRBV6-3 included. Cytomegalovirus-associated TCR beta chains were listed, numbering some 180.

This clone was seen a few times. Its antigen remains unidentified. Per germline, CDR1 MNHEY and CDR2 SVGAGI. The CDR3 covers 12 residues. V was clipped by 2 bases and J by 8 bases, with 9 bases between them. PCR primers comprised 60 Vbeta and 13 Jbeta primers. The method was immunoSEQ multiplex PCR; TCRdb's version includes in-frame clones alone and lacks a portion of them. The profile shows 150,000 to 200,000 clones, more than 60% of them singletons. This chain connects TRBV6-5 to TRBJ1-2; D ambiguous. Sequencing input: PBMCs. The sequence was collected from a male donor in good health and CMV-seronegative. Here the CDR3 reads CASSYNRGGYTF. Here the CDR3 DNA reads TGTGCCAGCAGTTACAACCGCGGAGGCTACACCTTC.